The sequence of this T cell receptor (beta chain) was determined in a study of T cells in Graves' hyperthyroidism and ophthalmopathy. TCR beta CDR3 region amplification was performed from RNA transcripts. HTBI primers were used for first-round RT-PCR of the TCR CDR3. TCRdb re-called the multiplex PCR reads with MiXCR, one entry per CDR3 protein. The data contain 300,000 to 400,000 distinct CDR3 sequences, around 13% of them singletons. This clonotype was counted ten times or more. Its antigen is still unknown. V lost 0 bases to trimming and J lost 4 bases; unmatched junction nucleotides: 4. The germline gives CDR1 SGHRS, CDR2 YFSETQ. The CDR3 loop spans 15 amino acids. Study-level results: Ophthalmopathy, which appeared later, was predicted by the model a median about 5.9 months before onset.

The definition of stable Graves' hyperthyroidism was no ophthalmopathy progression within 18 months. In making diagnoses, clinical symptoms, serum thyroxine and TRAb, thyroid ultrasound and orbital computed tomography were all used. Fresh 10 ml peripheral blood yielded PBMCs. This receptor was obtained from a woman aged 30 to 39 with Graves' hyperthyroidism. Sequencing was performed on blood. The chain recombines TRBV5-1 with TRBJ2-3; 8 positions agree with TRBD2. The CDR3 DNA reads TGCGCCAGCAGCTTGGATGGGACTAGATCAGATACGCAGTATTTT. Its protein is CASSLDGTRSDTQYF.